The rows below give T cell receptor beta chains drawn from one sample of a study of blood T cell repertoires in COVID-19. Clones were read by immunoSEQ multiplex PCR, and TCRdb kept only the in-frame ones, dropping some. The table shows 150,000 to 200,000 clones, with about 86% occurring only once. Sequencing used peripheral blood. The receptor set was obtained from a woman in her 70s with COVID-19, enrolled during active disease. CDR3s include the opening cysteine and the closing phenylalanine or tryptophan.

j_call v_call cdr3_aa
TRBJ2-7 TRBV15 CATSRDISGSSSFIYEQYF
TRBJ1-5 TRBV21-1 CASRSRGTDQPQHF
TRBJ1-3 TRBV7-2 CASRETGGRNTIYF
TRBJ1-5 TRBV19 CASSIGGQGNQPQHF
TRBJ1-4 TRBV28 CASSLLRGSLNEKLFF
TRBJ1-2 TRBV6-5 CASELAGYGYTF
TRBJ2-1 TRBV5-5 CASSLLREGPNEQFF
TRBJ1-4 TRBV10-3 CAIRSTGDDEKLFF
TRBJ2-5 TRBV18 CASSPQGVETQYF
TRBJ2-5 TRBV19 CASSIGGALETQYF
TRBJ1-2 TRBV7-8 CASSLAGQGVGGYTF
TRBJ2-2 TRBV7-3 CASSPHRDTNTGELFF
TRBJ2-5 TRBV5-5 CASSLWATQETQYF
TRBJ1-1 TRBV6-2/TRBV6-3 CASSYTDGPGSGEAFF
TRBJ2-3 TRBV7-2 CASSLDGTSGSSDTQYF
TRBJ2-7 TRBV3-1/TRBV3-2 CASSQVREQYF
TRBJ2-5 TRBV13 CASSLGVASLTETQYF
TRBJ2-5 TRBV2 CASILQETQYF
TRBJ1-2 TRBV9 CASSKGTDYGYTF
TRBJ2-1 TRBV5-1 CASSFGSQSVGKQFF
TRBJ2-3 TRBV5-1 CASSLGPITDTQYF
TRBJ2-7 TRBV30 CAWSPVGTRYYEQYF
TRBJ2-1 TRBV15 CATSRKGPSGTSLNEQFF
TRBJ2-7 TRBV2 CATRAGDSYEQYF
TRBJ2-3 TRBV4-3 CASSQDSGLGVSGTDTQYF
TRBJ2-5 TRBV29-1 CSYGQGEETQYF
TRBJ2-7 TRBV4-1 CASSQVNLAAYEQYF
TRBJ1-5 TRBV4-2 CASSQALFTGGDQPQHF
TRBJ1-4 TRBV4-2 CASSRERTAYNEKLFF
TRBJ2-7 TRBV9 CASSVGLPGEQYF
TRBJ2-1 TRBV14 CASSKRRDYLISYNEQFF
TRBJ2-3 TRBV12-3/TRBV12-4 CASRAQGVDTQYF
TRBJ2-7 TRBV7-9 CASSYTGQGFLYEQYF
TRBJ1-2 TRBV11-2 CASSTDRGFGYTF
TRBJ1-5 TRBV28 CASSFLPGEGYQPQHF
TRBJ1-1 TRBV5-1 CASSLAGAGGLLSISEAFF
TRBJ1-1 TRBV30 CAWSARDTSGAFF
TRBJ2-3 TRBV7-2 CATRGQPGTDTQYF
TRBJ2-5 TRBV7-9 CASSSGTAQETQYF
TRBJ2-5 TRBV7-2 CASSYFSDRAGTQYF
TRBJ1-6 TRBV5-5 CASSPGWNSPLHF
TRBJ2-1 TRBV3-1/TRBV3-2 CASSRGPDLYNEQFF
TRBJ2-3 TRBV5-6 CASAGRTGADTQYF
TRBJ1-2 TRBV6-5 CASRRGGGYYGYTF
TRBJ2-4 TRBV27 CASSSTAKNIQYF
TRBJ2-7 TRBV3-1/TRBV3-2 CASSQTYLAAYEQYF
TRBJ2-7 TRBV6-2/TRBV6-3 CASSYPRTSPRNEQYF